The next 21 T cell receptor beta chains were all read from a single sample in a study of shared clonotypes between healthy human individuals. Sequenced by immunoSEQ multiplex PCR; TCRdb stores in-frame clones only, minus some. The table lists millions of clones, about 95% of them singletons. CD8 cells classed as naive were CD45RO-negative and positively selected for CCR7, excluding terminally differentiated effector memory CD45RA+ cells. The sequenced sample was naive CD8+ T cells sorted from blood. All receptors derive from a man between 18 and 35 years old in good health.

The chain links TRBV6-1 to TRBJ1-1; D unclear. The CDR3 contains 15 residues. The V end was cut by 1 base, the J end by 5 bases, with 14 bases between. Germline values: CDR1 MNHNS, CDR2 SASEGT. CDR3 in DNA: TGTGCCAGCAGTGAAGTGGGAACAGTAATGACTGAAGCTTTCTTT. The encoded protein is CASSEVGTVMTEAFF.

The chain joins TRBV7-6 to TRBJ2-1; the D is unclear. The CDR3 is 13 residues long. Germline V gives CDR1 SGHVS, CDR2 FNYEAQ. V was cut by 4 bases and J by 6 bases, with 10 bases left in between. The CDR3 spells CASSSRTGNEQFF. The CDR3 DNA is TGTGCCAGCAGCTCCCGGACGGGCAATGAGCAGTTCTTC.

The chain has TRBV2 and TRBJ2-1, with TRBD1 as a possible D gene (5 bases). The length of the CDR3 is 13 residues. V lost 3 bases and J 4 bases, leaving 7 bases between the germline ends. Germline CDR1 SNHLY, CDR2 FYNNEI. This CDR3 is CASSETEYNEQFF. The CDR3 region has the DNA TGTGCCAGCAGTGAGACAGAGTACAATGAGCAGTTCTTC. Full variable domain (missing parts from reference TRBV2 and TRBJ2-1): EPEVTQTPSHQVTQMGQEVILRCVPISNHLYFYWYRQILGQKVEFLVSFYNNEISEKSEIFDDQFSVERPDGSNFTLKIRSTKLEDSAMYFCASSETEYNEQFFGPGTRLTVL.

The chain carries TRBV28 and TRBJ1-1, with D hard to call. The germline V and J ends were trimmed by 8 bases and 1 base, with 11 bases remaining between them. From germline, CDR1 is MDHEN and CDR2 SYDVKM. This CDR3 is built from 13 residues. The CDR3 DNA follows: TGTGCCAGCTCACCAACTCAGAACACTGAAGCTTTCTTT. Translation gives CASSPTQNTEAFF.

This rearrangement joins TRBV5-4 to TRBJ2-1, with D possibly being TRBD1 or TRBD2 (6 bases each). This CDR3 has 12 residues. The germline V gene encodes CDR1 SGHNT and CDR2 YYREEE (reference sequence). Trimming removed 5 bases from V and 9 bases from J, with 12 bases in between. The chain's CDR3 is CASSRGAGEQFF. The CDR3 region has the DNA TGTGCCAGCAGTAGGGGGGCGGGTGAGCAGTTCTTC.

The chain has TRBV7-9 and TRBJ2-5; no clear D gene. V was clipped by 1 base and J by 0 bases, with 12 bases between them. Per the germline V gene, CDR1 is SEHNR and CDR2 is FQNEAQ (reference sequence). The CDR3 sequence is 16 residues long. Here the CDR3 reads CASSLEVGSDQETQYF. CDR3 in DNA: TGTGCCAGCAGCTTAGAAGTAGGGTCCGACCAAGAGACCCAGTACTTC. Variable domain in full (rest from reference TRBV7-9 and TRBJ2-5): DTGVSQNPRHKITKRGQNVTFRCDPISEHNRLYWYRQTLGQGPEFLTYFQNEAQLEKSRLLSDRFSAERPKGSFSTLEIQRTEQGDSAMYLCASSLEVGSDQETQYFGPGTRLLVL.

The V and J genes are TRBV5-6 and TRBJ2-5; 9 nucleotides match TRBD1. J gave up 7 bases and V 7 bases, and 11 bases lay outside the gene matches. This CDR3 spans 14 amino acids. The V gene's germline CDR1 is SGHDT and CDR2 YYEEEE. The CDR3 region is CASAGGTGGVTQYF. The CDR3 region has the DNA TGTGCCAGCGCAGGAGGAACAGGGGGCGTGACCCAGTACTTC.

The chain carries TRBV28 and TRBJ2-7, with D possibly being TRBD1 or TRBD2 (5 bases each). Germline V gene sequence: CDR1 MDHEN, CDR2 SYDVKM. The CDR3 is 13 amino acids. Trimming shortened V by 4 bases and J by 3 bases, and 10 bases separated the two germline ends. Here the CDR3 DNA reads TGTGCCAGCAGTTCGGGACCAGACTACGAGCAGTACTTC. Its protein product is CASSSGPDYEQYF.

This chain connects TRBV28 to TRBJ2-3, with 7 bases aligning to TRBD2. CDR3 size: 16 residues. In germline, CDR1 is MDHEN, CDR2 SYDVKM. V lost 6 bases and J lost 5; bases outside the gene matches: 14. The CDR3 DNA is TGTGCCAGCAGAGAATATCCAAGCGGGGTAGGAGATACGCAGTATTTT. This encodes CASREYPSGVGDTQYF.

On this clone: A read error may be the cause here, since a much bigger clone is one base away. The V and J genes are TRBV13 and TRBJ1-1, with D hard to call. Per the germline V gene, CDR1 is PRHDT and CDR2 is FYEKMQ (reference sequence). V lost 4 bases and J lost 1, with 4 bases in between. CDR3 size: 12 residues. In nucleotides, the CDR3 is TGTGCCAGCAGCTGGGGGAACACTGAAGCTTTCTTT. Its protein product is CASSWGNTEAFF.

The J gene is TRBJ2-7, the V gene TRBV15, with TRBD2 identical over 8 bases. The CDR3 sequence is 15 residues long. CDR1 is LNHNV and CDR2 is YYDKDF in the germline V gene (reference sequence). After removal of 7 bases from V and 2 bases from J, the junction contained 10 bases not matched to a gene. In DNA form, the CDR3 reads TGTGCCACCAAATTGGCTAGCGGGTCCGCCTACGAGCAGTACTTC. The encoded protein is CATKLASGSAYEQYF.

The V call is TRBV25-1, the J call TRBJ2-7; TRBD1 matches 10 bases. V lost 10 bases to trimming and J lost 4 bases; unmatched junction nucleotides: 10. CDR1 MGHDK and CDR2 SYGVNS come from the germline V gene. CDR3 length equals 14 residues. The CDR3 region has the DNA TGTGCCACAGCAATAGGGACAGGGGCGTACGAGCAGTACTTC. Amino acid sequence: CATAIGTGAYEQYF.

This sequence joins TRBV4-1 and TRBJ2-3, with D possibly called TRBD1 or TRBD2 (5 bases each). CDR1 MGHRA and CDR2 YSYEKL come from the germline V gene. CDR3 length equals 16 residues. V was shortened by 1 base and J by 1 base, with 12 bases between the two germline ends. Here the CDR3 DNA reads TGCGCCAGCAGCCAAGTTGGGGGATGGGGCACAGATACGCAGTATTTT. Translating it yields CASSQVGGWGTDTQYF.

The chain uses TRBV11-2 and TRBJ2-2; D is undetermined. Trimming left V 2 bases short and J 6 bases short, with 7 bases between. This CDR3 spans 13 amino acids. CDR1 and CDR2 (germline): SGHAT, FQNNGV. The CDR3 DNA reads TGTGCCAGCAGCTTACCTGAGGCCGGGGAGCTGTTTTTT. Translated, it gives CASSLPEAGELFF.

The rearrangement uses TRBV6-6 and TRBJ1-6; D remains unclear. The CDR3 contains 14 residues. Germline CDR1 reads MNHNY; CDR2 reads SVGAGI (reference sequence). Trimming took 2 bases from V and 8 from J, leaving 10 bases between them. The CDR3 nucleotides are TGTGCCAGCAGTTACAGGGTTGCGGATTCACCCCTCCACTTT. Protein sequence: CASSYRVADSPLHF.

The chain couples TRBV6-5 to TRBJ2-7, with a possible D match to TRBD2 (5 bases). V lost 5 bases and J lost 3, with 14 bases in between. The CDR3 has 14 residues. Germline CDR1 reads MNHEY; CDR2 reads SVGAGI. The CDR3 is CASSPSGNYYEQYF. As DNA, the CDR3 is TGTGCCAGCAGTCCCTCCGGGAACTACTACGAGCAGTACTTC.

J is TRBJ1-6 and V is TRBV4-1, with D possibly TRBD1 on 5 matching bases. This CDR3 region has 15 residues. With 0 bases removed from V and 7 bases from J, the gap between germline ends came to 10 bases. Germline V gene sequence: CDR1 MGHRA, CDR2 YSYEKL. This CDR3 is CASSQDWGNNSPLHF. The CDR3 DNA follows: TGCGCCAGCAGCCAAGATTGGGGGAACAATTCACCCCTCCACTTT.

The chain joins TRBV5-1 to TRBJ1-4; a weak D match, TRBD1 (6 bases). The CDR3 runs to 14 residues. Per germline, CDR1 SGHRS and CDR2 YFSETQ. V was pared by 7 bases and J by 4 bases, with 14 bases between. CDR3 loop: CASRGANLNEKLFF. DNA of the CDR3: TGCGCCAGCCGGGGGGCCAACCTTAATGAAAAACTGTTTTTT.

This clone was seen just once. V gene TRBV14 combines with J gene TRBJ2-7, with 10 bases lining up with TRBD1. V trimming: 5 bases; J trimming: 3 bases; junction bases outside the gene matches: 7. This CDR3 region has 15 residues. Germline-derived CDR1 and CDR2 are SGHDN and FVKESK. The CDR3 DNA follows: TGTGCCAGCAGCAAACCGGGACAGGGGTACTACGAGCAGTACTTC. Translated: CASSKPGQGYYEQYF.

This clone was seen once. The chain is built from TRBV7-9 and TRBJ2-7, with 10 bases that match TRBD2. CDR3 length equals 15 residues. Germline V gives CDR1 SEHNR, CDR2 FQNEAQ (reference sequence). V lost 5 bases to trimming and J lost 4 bases; unmatched junction nucleotides: 8. Written as DNA, the CDR3 is TGTGCCAGCAGCCCAACGAGCGGGAGGGGTTACGAGCAGTACTTC. Amino acid sequence: CASSPTSGRGYEQYF.

CDR3 in DNA: TGTGCCAGCAGGACCAAGGGAGGGCCGGTAGATACGCAGTATTTT. Amino acid sequence: CASRTKGGPVDTQYF. This chain connects TRBV7-9 to TRBJ2-3, with 7 bases fitting TRBD2. This CDR3 has 15 residues. Trimming took 6 bases from V and 5 from J; bases not matched to a gene: 11. Per germline, CDR1 SEHNR and CDR2 FQNEAQ (reference sequence).